Described below is a single T cell receptor beta chain sequence and its context. Its cognate antigen has yet to be identified. Per-base qualities were not stored, and no clone one base away is much larger. Donors were around 37 systemically healthy Caucasian individuals from Russia aged roughly 6 to 90 years. Each donor gave ten milliliters of peripheral blood, collected into EDTA-treated Vacutainer tubes. Ficoll-Paque density-gradient centrifugation was used to isolate PBMCs, with at least 6 million obtained per sample. Trizol reagent was used to extract total RNA from the PBMCs, yielding at least 5.5 micrograms per sample. The percentages of naive CD45RAhigh/CD27high T cells were determined by flow cytometry on a PBMC aliquot from every donor. The record originates from a study of blood T cells in healthy people across ages (dated by TCRdb to the mid-2010s). Regarding the study in general: Template switching captured roughly one uniquely barcoded TCR beta cDNA molecule per two T cells in model experiments. Age-related changes in TCR beta repertoire diversity were measured in the study by deep sequencing normalized with unique cDNA molecular identifiers. Four age groups were formed from the donors: young (average 16 years), middle-aged (around 40), aged (over 55) and long-lived (about 75). To avoid experimental bias, donors of different ages were distributed randomly across sequencing lanes. Two additional independent replicas of 1 million unique cDNA reads from the same blood draw were analyzed for two donors (one aged 18 to 30 and one aged 80 or older).

Points the paper makes about the study in general: Because donor CMV infection status was unknown, age-related changes in expanded clonotypes were potentially confounded. As age increased, observed TCR beta diversity per million T cells dropped in a roughly linear way, and a significant reduction was already evident by age 40. There was a strong correlation between observed TCR beta diversity and the percentage of naive T cells measured by flow cytometry. Compared with the aged group, the long-lived group had more naive CD4+ T cells, fewer expanded clones and increased TCR diversity, a pattern suggesting age selection. Since profiling was done on bulk unsorted PBMCs, naive and antigen-experienced compartments could not be conclusively compared. Total diversity estimates from one million sequenced T cells were considered lower bounds and underestimates.

The CDR3 contains 15 residues, cysteine and phenylalanine counted. The kept DNA is CDR3 alone, 45 bases in frame from the first base. Cut back by 1 base and 6 bases, the V and J ends lie 13 bases apart. The germline V gene supplies CDR1 SGHRS and CDR2 YFSETQ. Library preparation used 5' RACE. TCRdb names Illumina HiSeq 2500 as the instrument used. A second PCR of roughly 7 to 11 cycles was run with a J-beta primer mix and a sample-barcoded 5' primer. A unique molecular identifier was introduced onto each TCR beta cDNA molecule by a template-switch 5' adaptor carrying 12 random nucleotides. Each sample yielded at least 2.5 million CDR3-containing paired-end reads. All of the RNA was converted into first-strand cDNA using the Mint cDNA synthesis kit, with a TRBC-specific oligonucleotide serving as the primer. Following uracil-DNA glycosylase treatment, a first 18-cycle PCR with universal primers M1SS and BC2_uni_R was performed on all cDNA. Regarding the original processing steps: Each sample was normalized by randomly selecting 1 million high-quality reads, each carrying a distinct molecular identifier. Instead of being binned into consensus sequences, reads with shared molecular identifiers were discarded. MiTCR, run with a Q25 quality threshold and the strictest error-elimination algorithm, handled CDR3 identification, clonotype clustering and error correction. A nonparametric unseen species model with Euler transformation was used to estimate lower-bound total TCR beta diversity. TCRdb reran the public reads through fastp at Q25 and MiXCR, keeping productive beta chains. Rows with a matching CDR3 protein are joined into one entry that keeps the most common DNA and genes. The V and J calls and clone size come from TCRdb's table, not from the authors' own analysis. The sample table contains under 2 million distinct CDR3 sequences; only one count was recorded for roughly 32% of them. Around 10% of the sample lies in the top ten.

Source material: blood. This TCR was recovered from a woman aged 25 to 39 in good health. The sequence is built from TRBV5-1 and TRBJ2-2; a confident D gene designation cannot be given. The CDR3 protein sequence reads: CASSLWEWGSGELFF. The bases are TGCGCCAGCAGCTTGTGGGAATGGGGTTCCGGGGAGCTGTTTTTT.